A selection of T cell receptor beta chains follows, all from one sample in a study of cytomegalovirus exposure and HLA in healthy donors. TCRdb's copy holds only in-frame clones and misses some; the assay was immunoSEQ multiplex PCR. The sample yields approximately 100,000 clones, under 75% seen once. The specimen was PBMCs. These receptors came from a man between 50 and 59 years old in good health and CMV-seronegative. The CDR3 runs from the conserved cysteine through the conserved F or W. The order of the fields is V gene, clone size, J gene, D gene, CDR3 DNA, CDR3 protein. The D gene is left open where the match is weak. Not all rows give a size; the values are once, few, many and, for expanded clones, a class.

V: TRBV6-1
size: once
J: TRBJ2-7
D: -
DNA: TGTGCCAGCAGTTACGGACGGGAGCAGTGCTTC
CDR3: CASSYGREQCF

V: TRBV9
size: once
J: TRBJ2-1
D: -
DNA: TGTGCCAGCAGCGTACAGGCGGGCAACAATGAGCAGTTCTTC
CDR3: CASSVQAGNNEQFF

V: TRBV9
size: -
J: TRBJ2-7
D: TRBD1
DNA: TGTGCCAGCAGCCCGCGGACAGGGCCCTACGAGCAGTACTTC
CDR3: CASSPRTGPYEQYF

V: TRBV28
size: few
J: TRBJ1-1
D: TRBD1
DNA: TGTGCCAGCAGTTTAACCACGGGACAGGGGGCGCAAGAAGCTTTCTTT
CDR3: CASSLTTGQGAQEAFF

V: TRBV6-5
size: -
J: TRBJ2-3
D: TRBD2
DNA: TGTGCCAGCAGCCTGGGGGGGGATGATACGCAGTATTTT
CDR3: CASSLGGDDTQYF

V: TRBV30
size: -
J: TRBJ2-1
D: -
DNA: TGTGCCTGGAATTCGGGGAAGGGCGATGAGCAGTTCTTC
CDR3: CAWNSGKGDEQFF

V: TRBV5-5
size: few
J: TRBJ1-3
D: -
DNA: TGTGCCAGCAGCTCACCTGTCGGGGGGCAAGGAAACACCATATATTTT
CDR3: CASSSPVGGQGNTIYF

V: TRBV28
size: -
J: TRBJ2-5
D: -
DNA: TGTGCCAGCACCCGGGGAAGCGGGGAGACCCAGTACTTC
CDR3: CASTRGSGETQYF

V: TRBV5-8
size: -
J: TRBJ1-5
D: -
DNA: TGTGCCAGCAGCTTGGCAGGGGTGAATCAGCCCCAGCATTTT
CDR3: CASSLAGVNQPQHF

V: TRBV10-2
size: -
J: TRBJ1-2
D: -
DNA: TGCGCCAGCAGTGAGTCAACGACCACAGTAAGCTCTAACTATGGCTACACCTTC
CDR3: CASSESTTTVSSNYGYTF

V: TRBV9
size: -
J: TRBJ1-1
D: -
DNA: TGTGCCATTCGCCGGGACACCAACACTGAAGCTTTCTTT
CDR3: CAIRRDTNTEAFF

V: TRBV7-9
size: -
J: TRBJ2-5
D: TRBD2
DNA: TGTTCCAGCGGGAGAGAGGCGGAGACCCAGTACTTC
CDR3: CSSGREAETQYF

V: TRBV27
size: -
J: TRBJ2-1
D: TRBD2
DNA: TGTGCCAGCAGTTTCGGACTAGCGCATAATGAGCAGTTCTTC
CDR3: CASSFGLAHNEQFF

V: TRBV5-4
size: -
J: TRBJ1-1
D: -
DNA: TGTGCCAGCAGCACAAACAGGGTTGTGAACACTGAAGCTTTCTTT
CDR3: CASSTNRVVNTEAFF

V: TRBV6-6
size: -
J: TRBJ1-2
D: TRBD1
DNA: TGTGCCAGCAGTGACAGGGCCTGGTATGGCTACACCTTC
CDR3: CASSDRAWYGYTF

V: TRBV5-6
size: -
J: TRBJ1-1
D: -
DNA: TGTGCCAGCAGCCCCTCAGGTAGCACTGAAGCTTTCTTT
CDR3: CASSPSGSTEAFF

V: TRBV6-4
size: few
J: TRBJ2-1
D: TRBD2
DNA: TGTGCCAGCGGAGGGGATCCGGGGGGATACTACAATGAGCAGTTCTTC
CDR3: CASGGDPGGYYNEQFF

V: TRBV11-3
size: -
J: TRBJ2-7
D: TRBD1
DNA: TGTGCCAGCAGCTTAGGAGGTTTTCGGGACAGCTCCTATGGCGAGCAGTACTTC
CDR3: CASSLGGFRDSSYGEQYF

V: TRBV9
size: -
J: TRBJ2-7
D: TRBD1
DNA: TGTGCCAGCAGCGGGGGGACAGGGGCCCGCGAGCAGTACTTC
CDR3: CASSGGTGAREQYF

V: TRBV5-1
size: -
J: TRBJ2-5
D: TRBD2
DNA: TGCGCCAGCAGTACGACTAGCGGGAGCTCATCGGGGGAGACCCAGTACTTC
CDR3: CASSTTSGSSSGETQYF

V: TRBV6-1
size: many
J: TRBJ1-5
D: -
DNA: TGTGCCAGCAGTGAACGGGCCTGGTCAGGGGATAGCAATCAGCCCCAGCATTTT
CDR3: CASSERAWSGDSNQPQHF

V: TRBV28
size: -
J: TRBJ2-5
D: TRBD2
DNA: TGTGCCAGCAGCACCGGGACTAGCGGCTATTTCCAAGAGACCCAGTACTTC
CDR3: CASSTGTSGYFQETQYF

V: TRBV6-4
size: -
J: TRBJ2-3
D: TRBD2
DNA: TGTGCCAGCAGTGACGGGACTAGCGGGACAGATACGCAGTATTTT
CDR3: CASSDGTSGTDTQYF

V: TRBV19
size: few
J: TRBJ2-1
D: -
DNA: TGTGCCAGTAGTAGCCGTGCAGAGGGTCCCTACAATGAGCAGTTCTTC
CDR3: CASSSRAEGPYNEQFF

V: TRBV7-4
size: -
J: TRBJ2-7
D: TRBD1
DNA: TGTGCCAGCAGCTTCTCCGACAGGGTCCATCGTTACGAGCAGTACTTC
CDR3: CASSFSDRVHRYEQYF

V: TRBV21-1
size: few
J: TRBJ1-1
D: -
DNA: TGTGCCAGCACCACAGGGAGAAGGGATGCTTTCTTT
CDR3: CASTTGRRDAFF

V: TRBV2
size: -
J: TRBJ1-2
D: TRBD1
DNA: TGTGCCAGCAGAGATGACAGGGGCTATGGCTACACCTTC
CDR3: CASRDDRGYGYTF

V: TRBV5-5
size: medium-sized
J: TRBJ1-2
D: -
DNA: TGTGCCAGCAGCGGAAGCGACAGAAACTATGGCTACACCTTC
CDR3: CASSGSDRNYGYTF

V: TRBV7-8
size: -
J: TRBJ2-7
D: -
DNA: TGTGCCAGCAGCTTTCACCAGGGTTCCGAGCAGTACTTC
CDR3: CASSFHQGSEQYF

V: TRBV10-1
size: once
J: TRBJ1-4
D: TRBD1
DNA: TGCGCCAGCAGTGAGAACAGGGGTTGTGAAAAACTGTTTTTT
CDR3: CASSENRGCEKLFF

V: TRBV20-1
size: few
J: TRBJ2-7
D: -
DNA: TGCAGTGCCAGGGGCGTCTACGAGCAGTACTTC
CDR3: CSARGVYEQYF

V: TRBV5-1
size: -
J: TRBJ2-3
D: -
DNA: TGCGCCAGCAGCCTACCCGACCAACAGGATACGCAGTATTTT
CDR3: CASSLPDQQDTQYF

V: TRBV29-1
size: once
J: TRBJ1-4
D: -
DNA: TGCAGCGTTTCCCTTCTAACTAATGAAAAACTGTTTTTT
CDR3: CSVSLLTNEKLFF

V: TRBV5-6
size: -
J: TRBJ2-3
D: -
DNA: TGTGCCAGCAGCTTTAGTGGGGGGGCGGGCCTGATCGCAGATACGCAGTATTTT
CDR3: CASSFSGGAGLIADTQYF

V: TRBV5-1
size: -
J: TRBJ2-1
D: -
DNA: TGCGCCAGCACAAACTCTAGGGGCAATGAGCAGTTCTTC
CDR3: CASTNSRGNEQFF

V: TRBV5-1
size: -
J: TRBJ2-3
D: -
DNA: TGCGCCAGCAAGTGGGAGGGCACAGATACGCAGTATTTT
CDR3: CASKWEGTDTQYF

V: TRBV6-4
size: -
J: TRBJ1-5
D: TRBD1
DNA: TGTGCCAGCAGTGTAACGCCGGGACAGGGGGCTCCCCAGCATTTT
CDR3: CASSVTPGQGAPQHF

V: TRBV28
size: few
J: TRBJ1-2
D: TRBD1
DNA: TGTGCCAGCAGGGCCACAGGGGTGCCGGGCTACACCTTC
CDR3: CASRATGVPGYTF

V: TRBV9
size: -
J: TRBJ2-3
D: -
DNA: TGTGCCTCGCGCCAGGGGGATACGCAGTATTTT
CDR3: CASRQGDTQYF

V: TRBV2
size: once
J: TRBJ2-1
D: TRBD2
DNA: TGTGCCAGCAGTGGGGGACTAGCGGCTCATACTAATGAGCAGTTCTTC
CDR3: CASSGGLAAHTNEQFF

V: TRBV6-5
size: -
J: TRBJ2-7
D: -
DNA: TGTGCCAGCAGTTACTCCCAGGCCCCCGAGCAGTACTTC
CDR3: CASSYSQAPEQYF

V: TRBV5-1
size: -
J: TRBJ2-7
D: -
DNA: TGCGCCAGCAGCCCTCCGGAGGCCTACGAGCAGTACTTC
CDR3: CASSPPEAYEQYF

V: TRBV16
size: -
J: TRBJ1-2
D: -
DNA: TGTGCCAGCAGCCCGCAGGAACTGGGCTATGGCTACACCTTC
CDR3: CASSPQELGYGYTF

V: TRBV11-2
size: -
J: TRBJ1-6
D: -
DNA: TGTGCCAGCAGCCCCACCAGCAGGGCCTATAATTCACCCCTCCACTTT
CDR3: CASSPTSRAYNSPLHF

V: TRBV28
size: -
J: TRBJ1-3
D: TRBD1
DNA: TGTGCCACCGTTTCCCGGGACAGAGGAAACACCATATATTTT
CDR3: CATVSRDRGNTIYF

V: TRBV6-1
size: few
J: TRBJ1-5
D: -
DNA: TGTGCCAGCAGAGACCCGGGGGTAGGGCCCCAGCATTTT
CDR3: CASRDPGVGPQHF

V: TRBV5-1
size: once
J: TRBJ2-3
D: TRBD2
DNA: TGCGCCAGCAGCTTGGTGGCTAGCGGTCGAACGGGTACGCAGTATTTT
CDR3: CASSLVASGRTGTQYF

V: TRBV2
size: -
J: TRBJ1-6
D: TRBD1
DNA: TGTGCCAGCAGTGAATCGGGACAGAGTGGGCCACCCCTCCACTTT
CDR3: CASSESGQSGPPLHF

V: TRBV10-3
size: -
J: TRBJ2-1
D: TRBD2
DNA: TGTGCCATCGGGATAGCGGGCGTCGAAAATGAGCAGTTCTTC
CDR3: CAIGIAGVENEQFF

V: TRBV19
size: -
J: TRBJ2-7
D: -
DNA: TGTGCCAGTAGTAGAGGCTACGGCGGCTCCTACGAGCAGTACTTC
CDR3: CASSRGYGGSYEQYF

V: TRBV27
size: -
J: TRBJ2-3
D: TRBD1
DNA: TGTGCCAGCAGACCCATCGACAGGGATGATACGCAGTATTTT
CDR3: CASRPIDRDDTQYF

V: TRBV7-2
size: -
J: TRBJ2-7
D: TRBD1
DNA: TGTGCCAGCAGCTTAAACCCGACAGGGGACGAGCAGTACTTC
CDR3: CASSLNPTGDEQYF

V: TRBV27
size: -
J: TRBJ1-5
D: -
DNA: TGTGCCAGCAGTTCGGCGGGTTGGGGTGGCAATCAGCCCCAGCATTTT
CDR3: CASSSAGWGGNQPQHF

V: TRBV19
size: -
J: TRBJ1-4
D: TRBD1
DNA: TGTGCCAGTAGTCCCCGATTAGGACAGGGGATTTCATTAAATGAAAAACTGTTTTTT
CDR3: CASSPRLGQGISLNEKLFF

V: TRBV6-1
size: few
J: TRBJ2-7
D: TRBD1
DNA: TGTGCCAGCAGTACGACAGGGCCGCCCTACGAGCAGTACTTC
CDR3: CASSTTGPPYEQYF